This entry is about one TCR beta chain. Germline assignment: CDR1 SGHAT and CDR2 FQNNGV. Between the trimmed V and J ends, which lost 5 bases and 4 bases, there was a span of 12 bases. This CDR3 has 14 amino acids. The sample is drawn from a study of blood T cells in healthy people across ages. Together with a sample-barcoded 5' primer, a J-beta primer mix was included in a second PCR lasting about 6 to 11 cycles. MiXCR, run by TCRdb on the 5' RACE reads, gives a single entry per CDR3 protein. Of about 1.6 million distinct CDR3 sequences in the sample, 34% were seen once. The donors, all healthy, were Caucasians living in Russia, aged roughly 6 to 100.

The clonotype was recovered from a woman aged 30 to 39 in good health. Sequencing input: blood. The gene calls are TRBV11-2 and TRBJ2-1, with a weak D call TRBD2 (5 bases). CDR3: CASSGNSVYNEQFF. In DNA form, the CDR3 reads TGTGCCAGCAGCGGTAATAGCGTATACAATGAGCAGTTCTTC.